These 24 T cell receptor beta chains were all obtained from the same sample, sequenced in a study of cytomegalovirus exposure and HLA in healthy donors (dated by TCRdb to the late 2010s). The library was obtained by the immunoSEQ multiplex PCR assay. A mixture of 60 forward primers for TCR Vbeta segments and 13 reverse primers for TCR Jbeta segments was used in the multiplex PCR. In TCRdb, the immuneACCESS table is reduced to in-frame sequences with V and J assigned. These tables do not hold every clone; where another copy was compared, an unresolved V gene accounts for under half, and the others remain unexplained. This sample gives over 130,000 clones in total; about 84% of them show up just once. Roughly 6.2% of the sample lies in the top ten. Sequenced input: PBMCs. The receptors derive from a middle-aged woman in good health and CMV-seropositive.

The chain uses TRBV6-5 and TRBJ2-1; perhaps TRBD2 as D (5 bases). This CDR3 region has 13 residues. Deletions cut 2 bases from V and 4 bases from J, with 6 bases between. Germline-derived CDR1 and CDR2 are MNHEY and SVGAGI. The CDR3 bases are TGTGCCAGCAGTTACGGACTGTACAATGAGCAGTTCTTC. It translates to CASSYGLYNEQFF.

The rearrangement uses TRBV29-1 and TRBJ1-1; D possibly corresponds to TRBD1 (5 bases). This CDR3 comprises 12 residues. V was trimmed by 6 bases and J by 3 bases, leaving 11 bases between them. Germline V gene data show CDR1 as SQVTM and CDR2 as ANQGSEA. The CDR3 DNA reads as TGCAGCGTCGACAGTGCTGACACTGAAGCTTTCTTT. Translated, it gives CSVDSADTEAFF.

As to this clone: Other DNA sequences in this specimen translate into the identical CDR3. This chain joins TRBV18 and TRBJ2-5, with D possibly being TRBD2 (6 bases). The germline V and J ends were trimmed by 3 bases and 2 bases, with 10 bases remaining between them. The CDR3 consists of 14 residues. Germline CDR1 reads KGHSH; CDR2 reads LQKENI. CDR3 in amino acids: CASSPRGGQETQYF. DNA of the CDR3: TGTGCCAGCTCACCGAGGGGAGGTCAAGAGACCCAGTACTTC. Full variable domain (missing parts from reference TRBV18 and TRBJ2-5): NAGVMQNPRHLVRRRGQEARLRCSPMKGHSHVYWYRQLPEEGLKFMVYLQKENIIDESGMPKERFSAEFPKEGPSILRIQQVVRGDSAAYFCASSPRGGQETQYFGPGTRLLVL.

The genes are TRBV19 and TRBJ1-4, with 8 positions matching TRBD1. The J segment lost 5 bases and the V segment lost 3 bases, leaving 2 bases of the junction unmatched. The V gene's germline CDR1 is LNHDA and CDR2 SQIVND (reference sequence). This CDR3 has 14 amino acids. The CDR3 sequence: CASSIGDRNEKLFF. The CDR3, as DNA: TGTGCCAGTAGTATCGGGGACAGGAATGAAAAACTGTTTTTT. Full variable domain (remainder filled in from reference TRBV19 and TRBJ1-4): DGGITQSPKYLFRKEGQNVTLSCEQNLNHDAMYWYRQDPGQGLRLIYYSQIVNDFQKGDIAEGYSVSREKKESFPLTVTSAQKNPTAFYLCASSIGDRNEKLFFGSGTQLSVL.

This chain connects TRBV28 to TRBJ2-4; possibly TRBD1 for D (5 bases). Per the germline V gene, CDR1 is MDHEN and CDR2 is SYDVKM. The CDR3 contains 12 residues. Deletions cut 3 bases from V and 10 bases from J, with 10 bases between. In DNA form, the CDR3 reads TGTGCCAGCAGTTTGAAGGGGCGGATTCAGTACTTC. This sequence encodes CASSLKGRIQYF. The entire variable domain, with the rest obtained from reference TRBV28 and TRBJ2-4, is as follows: DVKVTQSSRYLVKRTGEKVFLECVQDMDHENMFWYRQDPGLGLRLIYFSYDVKMKEKGDIPEGYSVSREKKERFSLILESASTNQTSMYLCASSLKGRIQYFGAGTRLSVL.

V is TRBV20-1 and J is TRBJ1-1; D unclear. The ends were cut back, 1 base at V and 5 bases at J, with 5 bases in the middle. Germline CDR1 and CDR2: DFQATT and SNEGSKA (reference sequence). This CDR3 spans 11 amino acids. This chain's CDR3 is CSARVRTEAFF. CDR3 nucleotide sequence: TGCAGTGCTAGAGTCAGAACTGAAGCTTTCTTT.

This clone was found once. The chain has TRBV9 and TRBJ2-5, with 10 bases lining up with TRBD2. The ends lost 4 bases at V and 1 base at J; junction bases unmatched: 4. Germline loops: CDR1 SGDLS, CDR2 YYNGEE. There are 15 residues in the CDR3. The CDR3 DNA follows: TGTGCCAGCAGCTTTGGACTAGCGGTCCAAGAGACCCAGTACTTC. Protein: CASSFGLAVQETQYF. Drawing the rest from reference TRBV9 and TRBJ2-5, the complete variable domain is DSGVTQTPKHLITATGQRVTLRCSPRSGDLSVYWYQQSLDQGLQFLIQYYNGEERAKGNILERFSAQQFPDLHSELNLSSLELGDSALYFCASSFGLAVQETQYFGPGTRLLVL.

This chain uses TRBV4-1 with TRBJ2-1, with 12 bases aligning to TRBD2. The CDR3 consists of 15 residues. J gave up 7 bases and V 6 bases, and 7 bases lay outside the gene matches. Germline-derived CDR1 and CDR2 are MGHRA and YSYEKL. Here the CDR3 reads CASRRTLAGGNEQFF. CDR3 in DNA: TGCGCCAGCAGGAGGACGCTAGCGGGAGGGAATGAGCAGTTCTTC.

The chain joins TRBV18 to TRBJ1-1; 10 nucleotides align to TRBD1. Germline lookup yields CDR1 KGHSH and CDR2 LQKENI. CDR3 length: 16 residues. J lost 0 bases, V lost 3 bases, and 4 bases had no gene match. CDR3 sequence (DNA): TGTGCCAGCTCACCCGGGACAGGGGCAGTGAACACTGAAGCTTTCTTT. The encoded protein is CASSPGTGAVNTEAFF. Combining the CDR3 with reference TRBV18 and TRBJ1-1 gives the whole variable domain NAGVMQNPRHLVRRRGQEARLRCSPMKGHSHVYWYRQLPEEGLKFMVYLQKENIIDESGMPKERFSAEFPKEGPSILRIQQVVRGDSAAYFCASSPGTGAVNTEAFFGQGTRLTVV.

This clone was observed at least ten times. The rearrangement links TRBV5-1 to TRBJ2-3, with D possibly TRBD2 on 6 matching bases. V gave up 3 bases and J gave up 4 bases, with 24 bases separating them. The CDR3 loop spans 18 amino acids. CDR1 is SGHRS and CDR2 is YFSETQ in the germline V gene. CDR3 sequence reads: CASSWEPIGGAGADTQYF. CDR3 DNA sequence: TGCGCCAGCAGCTGGGAGCCTATTGGGGGAGCGGGTGCAGATACGCAGTATTTT.

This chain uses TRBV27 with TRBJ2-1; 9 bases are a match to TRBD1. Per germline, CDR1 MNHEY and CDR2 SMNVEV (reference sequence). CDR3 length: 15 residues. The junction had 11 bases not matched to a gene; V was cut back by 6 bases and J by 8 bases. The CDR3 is CASRDRGGGGDEQFF. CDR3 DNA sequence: TGTGCCAGCAGGGACAGGGGAGGTGGAGGGGATGAGCAGTTCTTC.

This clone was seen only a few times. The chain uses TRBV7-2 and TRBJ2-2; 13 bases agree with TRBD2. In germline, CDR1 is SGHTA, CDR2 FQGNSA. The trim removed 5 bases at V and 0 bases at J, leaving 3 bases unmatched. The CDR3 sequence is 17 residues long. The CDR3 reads CASSGGTSGTNTGELFF. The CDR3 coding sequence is TGTGCCAGCAGCGGAGGGACTAGCGGGACGAACACCGGGGAGCTGTTTTTT. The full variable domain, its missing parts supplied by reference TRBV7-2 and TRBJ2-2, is GAGVSQSPSNKVTEKGKDVELRCDPISGHTALYWYRQSLGQGLEFLIYFQGNSAPDKSGLPSDRFSAERTGGSVSTLTIQRTQQEDSAVYLCASSGGTSGTNTGELFFGEGSRLTVL.

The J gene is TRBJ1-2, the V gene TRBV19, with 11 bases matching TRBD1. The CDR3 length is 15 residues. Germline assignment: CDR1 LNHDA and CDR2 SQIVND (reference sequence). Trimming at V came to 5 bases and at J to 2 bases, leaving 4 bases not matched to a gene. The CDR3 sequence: CASSYRTGGNYGYTF. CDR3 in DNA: TGTGCCAGTAGTTACAGGACAGGGGGCAACTATGGCTACACCTTC.

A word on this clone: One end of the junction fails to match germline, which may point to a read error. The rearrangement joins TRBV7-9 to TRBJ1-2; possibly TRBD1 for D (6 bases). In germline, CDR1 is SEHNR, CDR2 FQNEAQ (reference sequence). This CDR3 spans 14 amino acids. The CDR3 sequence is CASSFRDMNYGCTF. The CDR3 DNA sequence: TGTGCCAGCAGCTTCCGGGACATGAACTATGGCTGCACCTTC. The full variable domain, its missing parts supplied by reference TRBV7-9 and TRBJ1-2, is DTGVSQNPRHKITKRGQNVTFRCDPISEHNRLYWYRQTLGQGPEFLTYFQNEAQLEKSRLLSDRFSAERPKGSFSTLEIQRTEQGDSAMYLCASSFRDMNYGCTFGSGTRLTVV.

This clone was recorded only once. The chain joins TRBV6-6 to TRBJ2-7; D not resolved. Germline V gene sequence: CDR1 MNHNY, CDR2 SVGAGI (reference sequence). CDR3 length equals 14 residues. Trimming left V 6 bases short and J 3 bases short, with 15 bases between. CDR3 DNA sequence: TGTGCCAGCAGGCCCTCGAACGGAGTCTACGAGCAGTACTTC. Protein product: CASRPSNGVYEQYF.

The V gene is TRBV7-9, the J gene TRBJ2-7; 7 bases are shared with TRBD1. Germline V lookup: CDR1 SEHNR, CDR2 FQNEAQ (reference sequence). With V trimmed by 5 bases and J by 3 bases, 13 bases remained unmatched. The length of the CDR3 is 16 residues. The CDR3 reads CASSKLGGQAGYEQYF. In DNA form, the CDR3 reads TGTGCCAGCAGCAAACTAGGTGGACAGGCGGGCTACGAGCAGTACTTC.

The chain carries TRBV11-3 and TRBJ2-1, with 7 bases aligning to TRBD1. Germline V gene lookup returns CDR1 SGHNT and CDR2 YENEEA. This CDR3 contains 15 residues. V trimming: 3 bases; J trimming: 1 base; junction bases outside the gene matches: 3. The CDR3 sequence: CASSLTGSSYNEQFF. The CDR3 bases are TGTGCCAGCAGCTTGACAGGGTCGTCCTACAATGAGCAGTTCTTC.

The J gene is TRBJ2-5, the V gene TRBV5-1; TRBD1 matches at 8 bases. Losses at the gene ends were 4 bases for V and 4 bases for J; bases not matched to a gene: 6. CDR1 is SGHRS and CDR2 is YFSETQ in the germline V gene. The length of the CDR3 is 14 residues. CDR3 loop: CASSQATGVETQYF. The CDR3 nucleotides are TGCGCCAGCAGCCAAGCGACAGGGGTAGAGACCCAGTACTTC.

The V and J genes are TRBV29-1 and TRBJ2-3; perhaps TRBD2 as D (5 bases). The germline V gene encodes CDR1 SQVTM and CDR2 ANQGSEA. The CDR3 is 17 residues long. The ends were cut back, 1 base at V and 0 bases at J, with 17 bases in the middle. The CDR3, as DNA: TGCAGCGTTGAAGGACTTGAGGGCAAAGGGAGCACAGATACGCAGTATTTT. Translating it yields CSVEGLEGKGSTDTQYF.

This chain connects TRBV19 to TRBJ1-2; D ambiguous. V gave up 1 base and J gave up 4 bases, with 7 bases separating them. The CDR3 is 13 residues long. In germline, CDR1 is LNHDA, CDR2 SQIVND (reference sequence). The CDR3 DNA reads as TGTGCCAGTAGTATAGGAGGAGTCTATGGCTACACCTTC. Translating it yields CASSIGGVYGYTF. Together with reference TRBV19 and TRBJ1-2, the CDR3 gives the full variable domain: DGGITQSPKYLFRKEGQNVTLSCEQNLNHDAMYWYRQDPGQGLRLIYYSQIVNDFQKGDIAEGYSVSREKKESFPLTVTSAQKNPTAFYLCASSIGGVYGYTFGSGTRLTVV.

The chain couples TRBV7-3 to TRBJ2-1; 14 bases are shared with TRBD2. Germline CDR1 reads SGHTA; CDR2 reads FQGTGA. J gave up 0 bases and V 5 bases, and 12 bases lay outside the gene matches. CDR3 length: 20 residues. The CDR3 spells CASSPRLAGGMSSSYNEQFF. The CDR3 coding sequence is TGTGCCAGCAGCCCACGACTAGCGGGAGGGATGTCGAGCTCCTACAATGAGCAGTTCTTC.

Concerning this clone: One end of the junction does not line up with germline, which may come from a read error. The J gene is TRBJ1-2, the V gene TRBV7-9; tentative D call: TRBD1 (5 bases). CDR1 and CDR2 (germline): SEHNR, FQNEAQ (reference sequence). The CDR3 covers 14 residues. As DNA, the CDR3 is TGTTCCAGCAGCTCTGGGACTTCTAACTATGGCTACACCTTC. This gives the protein CSSSSGTSNYGYTF.

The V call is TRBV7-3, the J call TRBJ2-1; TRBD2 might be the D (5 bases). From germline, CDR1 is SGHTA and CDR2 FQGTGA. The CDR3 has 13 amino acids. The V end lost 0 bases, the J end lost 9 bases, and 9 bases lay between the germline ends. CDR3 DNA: TGTGCCAGCAGCTTAACGCGAGGGCGTGAGCAGTTCTTC. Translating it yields CASSLTRGREQFF.

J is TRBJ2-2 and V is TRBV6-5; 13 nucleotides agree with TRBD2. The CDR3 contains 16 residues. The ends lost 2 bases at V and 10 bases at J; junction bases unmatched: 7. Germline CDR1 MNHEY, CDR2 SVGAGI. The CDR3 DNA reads TGTGCCAGCAGTTACCGTGGACTAGCGGGAGCGAAGGAGCTGTTTTTT. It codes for CASSYRGLAGAKELFF.